The T cell receptor beta chain under discussion was sequenced for a study of identical twins. Regarding the study as a whole: Within cord blood, abundant beta clonotypes carried fewer insertions, but memory repertoires showed no such trend. Conclusions were based on cross-sectional statistical analysis, without following the same donors.

Each CDR3 protein is one row after TCRdb ran MiXCR on the 5' RACE reads. The sample carries some 1,600,000 distinct CDR3 sequences, roughly a third recorded once. There are a few counts of this clonotype. Its specificity is unknown. This CDR3 has 15 residues. CDR1 SGHDT and CDR2 YYEEEE come from the germline V gene. V shed 4 bases, J shed 1 base, and the junction held 1 base outside the gene matches. The sequenced sample was cord blood. The sequence was obtained from a newborn girl in good health. The J gene is TRBJ2-2, the V gene TRBV5-6; 10 nucleotides line up with TRBD2. CDR3 sequence: CASSASGRNTGELFF. The CDR3 DNA is TGTGCCAGCAGCGCTAGCGGGAGGAACACCGGGGAGCTGTTTTTT.